Shown below are 26 T cell receptor beta chains from a single sample sequenced in a study of technical replicates of blood from several donors. Sequenced by immunoSEQ multiplex PCR; TCRdb stores in-frame clones only, minus some. The sample carries around 50,000 clones, about 94% recorded once. Material: PBMCs. The receptors shown here come from a human donor in good health. Some clones in this sample may be carry-over from other donors' samples.

This clone was seen at least ten times. The chain couples TRBV5-8 to TRBJ1-1; D might be TRBD1 (6 bases). Germline CDR1 reads SGHTS; CDR2 reads YDEGEE. CDR3 length: 14 residues. Trimming pared 4 bases from V and 0 bases from J, leaving 10 bases between. The CDR3 sequence: CASSGQTVNTEAFF. The CDR3 bases are TGTGCCAGCAGCGGACAGACAGTGAACACTGAAGCTTTCTTT.

This chain connects TRBV2 to TRBJ2-3, with D uncertain. Trimming took off 4 bases at V and 2 bases at J, with 10 bases between the two ends. Germline CDR1 reads SNHLY; CDR2 reads FYNNEI. The CDR3 runs to 14 residues. The CDR3 DNA follows: TGTGCCAGCAGTGTGCGGAGAAACACAGATACGCAGTATTTT. This sequence encodes CASSVRRNTDTQYF.

The V gene is TRBV5-1, the J gene TRBJ1-6; no reliable D call. Per the germline V gene, CDR1 is SGHRS and CDR2 is YFSETQ. The CDR3 extends over 16 amino acids. Trimming took 5 bases from V and 0 from J, leaving 12 bases between them. DNA of the CDR3: TGCGCCAGCAGACAGACACCGAGCTCCTATAATTCACCCCTCCACTTT. This sequence encodes CASRQTPSSYNSPLHF.

The rearrangement uses TRBV27 and TRBJ1-5, with a tentative D call TRBD1 (6 bases). CDR3 length: 15 amino acids. V lost 6 bases and J lost 4, with 16 bases in between. Germline V gives CDR1 MNHEY, CDR2 SMNVEV (reference sequence). In DNA form, the CDR3 reads TGTGCCAGCAGCCTTGGATGGGGGCTAAATCAGCCCCAGCATTTT. It codes for CASSLGWGLNQPQHF.

This chain uses TRBV6-5 with TRBJ2-5, with D possibly TRBD2 on 6 matching bases. Between the trimmed V and J ends, which lost 2 bases and 5 bases, there was a span of 15 bases. The CDR3 has 15 residues. Germline assignment: CDR1 MNHEY and CDR2 SVGAGI. The CDR3 loop is CASSYGGGTGETQYF. The CDR3 bases are TGTGCCAGCAGTTACGGTGGGGGGACCGGGGAGACCCAGTACTTC.

This clone was picked up one time. For the CDR3, the DNA is TGCGCCAGCAGCGTGGGACAGGGGGCATCAGAGACCCAGTACTTC. Its protein is CASSVGQGASETQYF. The V call is TRBV5-1, the J call TRBJ2-5, with 12 bases aligning to TRBD1. CDR3 length: 15 residues. V trimming: 4 bases; J trimming: 4 bases; junction bases outside the gene matches: 5. Per the germline V gene, CDR1 is SGHRS and CDR2 is YFSETQ.

CDR3 bases: TGTGCCAGCAGCCCACCCCCCTTCGGGACCCAGTACTTC. Amino acid sequence: CASSPPPFGTQYF. The rearrangement links TRBV6-5 to TRBJ2-5; D unclear. Germline-derived CDR1 and CDR2 are MNHEY and SVGAGI. The CDR3 spans 13 residues. V lost 6 bases and J lost 7, with 15 bases in between.

This clone was observed a single time. The chain joins TRBV5-1 to TRBJ2-3; TRBD1 might be the D (5 bases). Germline V gene sequence: CDR1 SGHRS, CDR2 YFSETQ. This CDR3 contains 17 residues. The V and J ends lost 0 bases and 7 bases respectively, with 21 bases between them. The CDR3 loop is CASSLEVGVPRSNTQYF. CDR3 DNA sequence: TGCGCCAGCAGCTTGGAAGTAGGGGTCCCAAGATCGAATACGCAGTATTTT. Using reference TRBV5-1 and TRBJ2-3 for the parts outside the CDR3, the full variable domain is KAGVTQTPRYLIKTRGQQVTLSCSPISGHRSVSWYQQTPGQGLQFLFEYFSETQRNKGNFPGRFSGRQFSNSRSEMNVSTLELGDSALYLCASSLEVGVPRSNTQYFGPGTRLTVL.

The chain couples TRBV6-1 to TRBJ2-7, with D perhaps TRBD1 (6 bases). Germline V gene data show CDR1 as MNHNS and CDR2 as SASEGT. The V gene lost 6 bases and the J gene lost 6 bases, with 12 bases spanning the gap. The length of the CDR3 is 12 residues. The CDR3 loop is CASSQQGVEQYF. CDR3 nucleotide sequence: TGTGCCAGCAGCCAACAGGGAGTCGAGCAGTACTTC.

This clone was seen a single time. The rearrangement uses TRBV27 and TRBJ2-7; 12 bases fit TRBD2. The J segment lost 2 bases and the V segment lost 4 bases, leaving 3 bases of the junction unmatched. The CDR3 is 15 residues long. Germline loops: CDR1 MNHEY, CDR2 SMNVEV (reference sequence). Here the CDR3 reads CASSSRLAGAYEQYF. Written as DNA, the CDR3 is TGTGCCAGCAGTTCAAGACTAGCGGGAGCCTACGAGCAGTACTTC.

The chain couples TRBV5-1 to TRBJ2-7; 16 positions agree with TRBD2. Germline CDR1 reads SGHRS; CDR2 reads YFSETQ. Trimming at V came to 4 bases and at J to 6 bases, leaving 7 bases not matched to a gene. The CDR3 consists of 16 residues. The CDR3 here is CASSPGLAGGNGEQYF. For the CDR3, the DNA is TGCGCCAGCAGCCCGGGACTAGCGGGGGGGAACGGCGAGCAGTACTTC.

The chain carries TRBV27 and TRBJ2-7, with TRBD1 as a possible D gene (6 bases). The CDR3 consists of 15 residues. Between the trimmed V and J ends, which lost 2 bases and 0 bases, there was a span of 11 bases. The germline V gene has CDR1 MNHEY and CDR2 SMNVEV (reference sequence). CDR3: CASSLKGVSSYEQYF. Here the CDR3 DNA reads TGTGCCAGCAGTTTAAAGGGGGTTAGCTCCTACGAGCAGTACTTC.

This rearrangement joins TRBV5-6 to TRBJ2-7, with TRBD1 identical over 7 bases. The junction had 15 bases not matched to a gene; V was cut back by 3 bases and J by 3 bases. Looked up from germline, CDR1 is SGHDT and CDR2 is YYEEEE. The CDR3 length is 17 residues. CDR3 sequence reads: CASSSYTGDRVYYEQYF. CDR3 nucleotide sequence: TGTGCCAGCAGCTCATATACCGGGGACAGAGTCTACTACGAGCAGTACTTC.

The chain links TRBV10-3 to TRBJ1-1; D is unresolved. Germline V gene lookup returns CDR1 ENHRY and CDR2 SYGVKD. V was pared by 6 bases and J by 2 bases, with 10 bases between. The CDR3 has 13 amino acids. The CDR3 nucleotides read TGTGCCATCAGAAAAGAGTACAACACTGAAGCTTTCTTT. Protein sequence: CAIRKEYNTEAFF.

This chain joins TRBV2 and TRBJ1-1, with D unclear. Trimming took 8 bases from V and 0 from J, leaving 13 bases between them. The CDR3 extends over 14 amino acids. Germline V CDR1 and CDR2: SNHLY, FYNNEI. CDR3 DNA: TGTGCCAGCTCGATAGTGAGATTGAACACTGAAGCTTTCTTT. It yields the protein CASSIVRLNTEAFF.

The chain recombines TRBV5-6 with TRBJ1-5, with D possibly being TRBD1 (6 bases). The CDR3 runs to 14 residues. Trimming stripped 0 bases from V and 4 bases from J, with 8 bases between. Germline loops: CDR1 SGHDT, CDR2 YYEEEE. The CDR3 here is CASSLGGGNQPQHF. In DNA form, the CDR3 reads TGTGCCAGCAGCTTGGGAGGGGGTAATCAGCCCCAGCATTTT. Complete variable domain (other parts from reference TRBV5-6 and TRBJ1-5): DAGVTQSPTHLIKTRGQQVTLRCSPKSGHDTVSWYQQALGQGPQFIFQYYEEEERQRGNFPDRFSGHQFPNYSSELNVNALLLGDSALYLCASSLGGGNQPQHFGDGTRLSIL.

The V and J genes are TRBV6-5 and TRBJ1-2; 8 bases line up with TRBD1. J was trimmed by 7 bases and V by 2 bases; bases with no gene match: 6. Germline V gene lookup returns CDR1 MNHEY and CDR2 SVGAGI. The CDR3 covers 14 residues. The CDR3 reads CASSYGQGAAGYTF. The CDR3, as DNA: TGTGCCAGCAGTTACGGGCAGGGGGCGGCTGGCTACACCTTC.

The V gene is TRBV5-1, the J gene TRBJ1-2; 7 nucleotides match TRBD1. The CDR3 has 15 amino acids. V gave up 0 bases and J gave up 4 bases; unmatched junction bases: 6. Per the germline V gene, CDR1 is SGHRS and CDR2 is YFSETQ. CDR3 DNA sequence: TGCGCCAGCAGCTTGGAGCTCCGGGACAGCTATGGCTACACCTTC. This codes for CASSLELRDSYGYTF.

This rearrangement joins TRBV4-2 to TRBJ1-5; D gene uncertain. With 1 base removed from V and 6 bases from J, the gap between germline ends came to 10 bases. In germline, CDR1 is LGHNA, CDR2 YNFKEQ. CDR3 length equals 14 residues. As DNA, the CDR3 is TGTGCCAGCAGCCAAGCCGGAGAATTTCAGCCCCAGCATTTT. Its translation is CASSQAGEFQPQHF.

This clone was detected a few times. The genes are TRBV27 and TRBJ2-7; D may be TRBD1 (6 bases). The V end lost 5 bases, the J end lost 1 base, and 12 bases lay between the germline ends. Per the germline V gene, CDR1 is MNHEY and CDR2 is SMNVEV (reference sequence). CDR3 length: 14 residues. This chain's CDR3 is CASSVEQGSYEQYF. The CDR3 coding sequence is TGTGCCAGCAGTGTCGAACAGGGTTCCTACGAGCAGTACTTC.

The DNA for the CDR3 is TGTGCCTGGAACGGGGACATAATCACTGAAGCTTTCTTT. Translated: CAWNGDIITEAFF. The rearrangement uses TRBV30 and TRBJ1-1; D possibly corresponds to TRBD1 (6 bases). V lost 4 bases and J 4 bases, leaving 13 bases between the germline ends. This CDR3 is 13 amino acids long. Germline V gene lookup returns CDR1 GTSNPN and CDR2 SVGIG (reference sequence).

V and J are TRBV7-3 and TRBJ2-2; 13 nucleotides match TRBD2. CDR1 and CDR2 from the germline V gene are SGHTA and FQGTGA. J gave up 3 bases and V 5 bases, and 9 bases lay outside the gene matches. CDR3 length equals 18 residues. DNA of the CDR3: TGTGCCAGCAGCGCACGGACTAGCGGGAGTTTGTACACCGGGGAGCTGTTTTTT. Amino acids: CASSARTSGSLYTGELFF.

In DNA, the CDR3 is TGTGCCAGCAGCCGAGGACAGGCCACCTATGGCTACACCTTC. Protein product: CASSRGQATYGYTF. The J gene is TRBJ1-2, the V gene TRBV7-9, with 7 bases that match TRBD1. J gave up 4 bases and V 5 bases, and 7 bases lay outside the gene matches. This CDR3 has 14 amino acids. CDR1 is SEHNR and CDR2 is FQNEAQ in the germline V gene (reference sequence).

The gene calls are TRBV9 and TRBJ2-2, with D perhaps matching TRBD1 (5 bases). Germline V lookup: CDR1 SGDLS, CDR2 YYNGEE. V was clipped by 2 bases and J by 1 base, with 9 bases between them. CDR3 length: 15 amino acids. The CDR3 sequence: CASSVSQGNTGELFF. DNA for the CDR3: TGTGCCAGCAGCGTTTCCCAGGGGAACACCGGGGAGCTGTTTTTT.

The chain combines TRBV4-3 with TRBJ2-2; the match to TRBD1 covers 9 bases. The V gene's germline CDR1 is LGHNA and CDR2 YSLEER. The CDR3 contains 15 residues. Trimming took 4 bases from V and 7 from J; bases not matched to a gene: 7. CDR3 sequence (DNA): TGCGCCAGCAGCCTCCGGACAGGGGTCAGCGGGGAGCTGTTTTTT. It codes for CASSLRTGVSGELFF.

This clone has only one observation. This sequence joins TRBV25-1 and TRBJ2-2; possible D gene TRBD1, 6 bases. Germline values: CDR1 MGHDK, CDR2 SYGVNS. V shed 5 bases and J shed 7 bases, with 17 bases lying between them. This CDR3 comprises 15 residues. The CDR3 is CASSKDSGAIGELFF. The CDR3 region has the DNA TGTGCCAGCAGTAAGGACAGCGGAGCGATCGGGGAGCTGTTTTTT.